This T cell receptor (beta chain) was profiled in a study of blood T cell repertoires in COVID-19. Germline V lookup: CDR1 SGHRS, CDR2 YFSETQ. The CDR3 contains 15 residues. V was pared by 4 bases and J by 2 bases, with 4 bases of the junction left unmatched. In the original workflow: Amplification of reference gene primers provided the estimated nucleated cell counts. Clones were sequenced by immunoSEQ multiplex PCR, and TCRdb holds only the in-frame ones, with some missing. V, J and clone size were drawn from that table, and D and trimming were deduced from the DNA. The data show some 120,000 clones, 80% to 85% seen once.

The sequencing sample was made of peripheral blood. This clonotype was obtained from a woman aged 25 to 39 who had recovered from COVID-19. The J gene is TRBJ2-5, the V gene TRBV5-1; 11 positions agree with TRBD1. The CDR3 DNA follows: TGCGCCAGCAGCCCGGGACAGGGGGAACAAGAGACCCAGTACTTC. Translation gives CASSPGQGEQETQYF. The variable domain in full, completed from reference TRBV5-1 and TRBJ2-5, reads KAGVTQTPRYLIKTRGQQVTLSCSPISGHRSVSWYQQTPGQGLQFLFEYFSETQRNKGNFPGRFSGRQFSNSRSEMNVSTLELGDSALYLCASSPGQGEQETQYFGPGTRLLVL.